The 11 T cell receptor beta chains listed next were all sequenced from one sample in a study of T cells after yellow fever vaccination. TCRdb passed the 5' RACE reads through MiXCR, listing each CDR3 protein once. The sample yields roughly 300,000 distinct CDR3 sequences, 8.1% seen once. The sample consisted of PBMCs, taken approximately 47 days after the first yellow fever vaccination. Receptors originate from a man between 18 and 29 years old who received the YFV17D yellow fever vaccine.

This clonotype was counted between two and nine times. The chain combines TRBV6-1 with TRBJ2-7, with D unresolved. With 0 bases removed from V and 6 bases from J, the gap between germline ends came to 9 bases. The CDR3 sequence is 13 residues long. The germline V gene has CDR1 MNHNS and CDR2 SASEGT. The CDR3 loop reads CASSEAIPFEQYV. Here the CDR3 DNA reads TGTGCCAGCAGTGAAGCGATCCCTTTCGAGCAGTACGTC.

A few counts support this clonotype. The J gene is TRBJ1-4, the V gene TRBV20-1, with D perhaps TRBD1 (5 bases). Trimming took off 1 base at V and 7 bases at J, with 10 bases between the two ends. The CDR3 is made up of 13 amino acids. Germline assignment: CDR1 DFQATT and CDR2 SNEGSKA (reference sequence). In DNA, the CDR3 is TGCAGTGCTAGAGTCTGGGGGGGTGAAAAACTGTTTTTT. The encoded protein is CSARVWGGEKLFF.

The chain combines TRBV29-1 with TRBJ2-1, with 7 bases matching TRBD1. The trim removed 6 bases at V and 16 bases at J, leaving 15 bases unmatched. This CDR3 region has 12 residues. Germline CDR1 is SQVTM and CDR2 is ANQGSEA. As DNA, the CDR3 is TGCAGCGTGTATAGACCCGGGACAGCTGGATTCTTC. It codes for CSVYRPGTAGFF.

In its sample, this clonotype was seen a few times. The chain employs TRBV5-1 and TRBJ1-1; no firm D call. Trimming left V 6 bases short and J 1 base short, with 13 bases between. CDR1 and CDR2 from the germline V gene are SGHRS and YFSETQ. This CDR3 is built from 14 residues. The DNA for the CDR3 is TGCGCCAGCAACATTCTTCCAGGGAACACTGAAGCTTTCTTT. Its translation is CASNILPGNTEAFF. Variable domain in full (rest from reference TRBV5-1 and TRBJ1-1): KAGVTQTPRYLIKTRGQQVTLSCSPISGHRSVSWYQQTPGQGLQFLFEYFSETQRNKGNFPGRFSGRQFSNSRSEMNVSTLELGDSALYLCASNILPGNTEAFFGQGTRLTVV.

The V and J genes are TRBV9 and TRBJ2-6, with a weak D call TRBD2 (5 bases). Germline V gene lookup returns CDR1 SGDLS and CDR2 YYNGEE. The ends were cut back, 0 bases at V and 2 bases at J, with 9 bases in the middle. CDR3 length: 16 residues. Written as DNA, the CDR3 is TGTGCCAGCAGCGTAGGACCGGGAACTGGGGCCAACGTCCTGACTTTC. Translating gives CASSVGPGTGANVLTF. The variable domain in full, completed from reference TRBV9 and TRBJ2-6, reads DSGVTQTPKHLITATGQRVTLRCSPRSGDLSVYWYQQSLDQGLQFLIQYYNGEERAKGNILERFSAQQFPDLHSELNLSSLELGDSALYFCASSVGPGTGANVLTFGAGSRLTVL.

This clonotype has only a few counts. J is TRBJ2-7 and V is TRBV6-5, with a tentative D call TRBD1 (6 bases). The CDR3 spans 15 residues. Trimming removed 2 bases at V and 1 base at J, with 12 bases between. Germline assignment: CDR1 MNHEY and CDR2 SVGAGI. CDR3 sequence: CASSYTRTVSYEQYV. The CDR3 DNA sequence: TGTGCCAGCAGTTACACCCGGACAGTTTCCTACGAGCAGTACGTC.

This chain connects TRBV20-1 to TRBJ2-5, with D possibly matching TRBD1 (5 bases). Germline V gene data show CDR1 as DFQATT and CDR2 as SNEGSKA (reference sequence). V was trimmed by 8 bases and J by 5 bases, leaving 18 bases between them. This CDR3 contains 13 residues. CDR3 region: CSPREGNGETQYF. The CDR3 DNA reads TGCAGTCCCAGGGAAGGGAATGGGGAGACCCAGTACTTC.

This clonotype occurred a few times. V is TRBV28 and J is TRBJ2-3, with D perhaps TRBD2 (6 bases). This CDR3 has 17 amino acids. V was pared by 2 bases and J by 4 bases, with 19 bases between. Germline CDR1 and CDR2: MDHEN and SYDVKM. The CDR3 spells CASSLRDPPGEADTQYF. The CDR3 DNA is TGTGCCAGCAGTTTACGCGACCCTCCGGGGGAGGCAGATACGCAGTATTTT.

CDR3 DNA: TGTGCCAGCAGCTTAGGGTCAGCTAGCACAGATACGCAGTATTTT. Encoded protein: CASSLGSASTDTQYF. The chain employs TRBV7-8 and TRBJ2-3; D not resolved. Looked up from germline, CDR1 is SGHVS and CDR2 is FQNEAQ. This CDR3 has 15 amino acids. Trimming cost V 1 base and J 0 bases, with 8 bases left between them.

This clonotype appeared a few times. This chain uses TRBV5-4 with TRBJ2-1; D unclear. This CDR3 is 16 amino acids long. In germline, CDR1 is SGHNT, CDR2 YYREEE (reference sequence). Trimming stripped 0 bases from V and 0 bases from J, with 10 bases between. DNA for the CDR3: TGTGCCAGCAGCTTGGACAGATCGAGCTCCTACAATGAGCAGTTCTTC. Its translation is CASSLDRSSSYNEQFF.

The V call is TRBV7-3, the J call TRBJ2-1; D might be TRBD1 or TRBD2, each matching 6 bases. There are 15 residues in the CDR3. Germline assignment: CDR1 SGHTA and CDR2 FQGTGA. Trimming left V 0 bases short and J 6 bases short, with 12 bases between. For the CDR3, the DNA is TGTGCCAGCAGCTTAACGTTTTCGGGGGCCAATGAGCAGTTCTTC. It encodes CASSLTFSGANEQFF.